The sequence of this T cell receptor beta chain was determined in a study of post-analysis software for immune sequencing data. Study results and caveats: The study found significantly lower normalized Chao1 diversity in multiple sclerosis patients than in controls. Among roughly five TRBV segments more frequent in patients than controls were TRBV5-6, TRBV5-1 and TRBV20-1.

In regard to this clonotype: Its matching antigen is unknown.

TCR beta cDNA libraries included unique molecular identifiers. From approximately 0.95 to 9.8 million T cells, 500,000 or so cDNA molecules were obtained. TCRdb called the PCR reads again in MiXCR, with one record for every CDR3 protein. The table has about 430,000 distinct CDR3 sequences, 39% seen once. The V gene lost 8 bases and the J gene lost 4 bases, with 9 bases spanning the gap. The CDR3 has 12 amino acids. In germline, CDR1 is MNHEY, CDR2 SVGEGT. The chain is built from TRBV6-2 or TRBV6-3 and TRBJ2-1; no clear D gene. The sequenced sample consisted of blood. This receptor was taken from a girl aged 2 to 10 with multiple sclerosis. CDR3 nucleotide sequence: TGTGCCAGCCTAAGCGAGTACAATGAGCAGTTCTTC. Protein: CASLSEYNEQFF.